This is a list of T cell receptor beta chains from one sample in a study of blood T cell repertoires in COVID-19. Libraries were prepared by immunoSEQ multiplex PCR; TCRdb keeps only in-frame clonotypes and omits some of them. Of just over 350,000 clones listed, 80% to 90% are singletons. The material sequenced was peripheral blood. The origin of the receptors is a woman aged 55-75 years with COVID-19, enrolled during active disease. The CDR3 runs from the conserved cysteine through the conserved F or W. Each record gives: D gene, clone size, V gene, J gene, CDR3 DNA, CDR3 protein. A D gene is named only where the DNA matches it firmly. Size values are once, few and many counts, or a class for expanded clones, and some rows have none.

>NA|NA|TRBV24-1|TRBJ1-1
TGTGCCACCAGTGTGAAGGGAGGGCCGGTTGTCGGCACTGAAGCTTTCTTT
CATSVKGGPVVGTEAFF
>NA|once|TRBV4-1|TRBJ1-2
TGCGCCAGCAGCCAAGATGAGGGGAGGGACGGCTACACCTTC
CASSQDEGRDGYTF
>NA|NA|TRBV2|TRBJ1-2
TGTGCCAGCAGTGAACAGAGGAACTATGGCTACACCTTC
CASSEQRNYGYTF
>NA|NA|TRBV7-9|TRBJ2-1
TGTGCCAGCAGCTTAGAACTACCGCAGTTCTTC
CASSLELPQFF
>NA|NA|TRBV30|TRBJ2-3
TGTGCCTGGAGAGTGGCAGCGCGCCCAAGCACAGATACGCAGTATTTT
CAWRVAARPSTDTQYF
>NA|NA|TRBV10-1|TRBJ1-2
TGCGCCAGCAGCTCGGACAGATCCTATGGCTACACCTTC
CASSSDRSYGYTF
>NA|NA|TRBV29-1|TRBJ2-1
TGCAGCGTTGAAACGGGGTTTCTGGGTTTAAATGAGCAGTTCTTC
CSVETGFLGLNEQFF
>NA|NA|TRBV30|TRBJ2-3
TGTGCCTGGAGTGTACTATCCGGGACTAGCACAGATACGCAGTATTTT
CAWSVLSGTSTDTQYF
>NA|once|TRBV7-2|TRBJ1-2
TGTGCCAGCAGCTTATATGATGGACGGGGCTATGGCTACACCTTC
CASSLYDGRGYGYTF
>TRBD1|NA|TRBV29-1|TRBJ2-1
TGCAGCGTGGCCGGGACAGGGGATTACAATGAGCAGTTCTTC
CSVAGTGDYNEQFF
>NA|NA|TRBV11-2|TRBJ2-7
TGTGCCAGCAGCTCGCCCCCGGGAAGGCGAGGAAACGAGCAGTACTTC
CASSSPPGRRGNEQYF
>NA|NA|TRBV5-6|TRBJ2-5
TGTGCCAGCACCAAGCGGACACTCGGAGGGGAGACCCAGTACTTC
CASTKRTLGGETQYF
>NA|NA|TRBV6-5|TRBJ1-4
TGTGCCAGCAGTTTTTCGAGAACGGCTAATGAAAAACTGTTTTTT
CASSFSRTANEKLFF
>TRBD1|NA|TRBV2|TRBJ1-1
TGTGCCAGCCAACGGACAGGCTACACTGAAGCTTTCTTT
CASQRTGYTEAFF
>NA|NA|TRBV6-6|TRBJ1-2
TGTGCCAGCAGTTACTCGCAGGCATCCTATGGCTACACCTTC
CASSYSQASYGYTF
>TRBD1|NA|TRBV7-9|TRBJ2-7
TGTGCCAGCGGATACCGGGACAGCAAAGGCTACGAGCAGTACTTC
CASGYRDSKGYEQYF
>NA|NA|TRBV27|TRBJ1-6
TGTGCCAGCGCCGGTGGGGAGGTGATTTCACCCCTCCACTTT
CASAGGEVISPLHF
>TRBD1|NA|TRBV11-3|TRBJ1-2
TGTGCCAGCAGCTTAGGAGGGACAGGGGCCGGCTACACCTTC
CASSLGGTGAGYTF
>NA|NA|TRBV6-2/TRBV6-3|TRBJ1-2
TGTGCCAGCAGTTACCGCGGACAGAACTATGGCTACACCTTC
CASSYRGQNYGYTF
>TRBD1|NA|TRBV19|TRBJ2-2
TGTGCCAGTACCGAGATCAGGGGGCGAACACGGACCGGGGAGCTGTTTTTT
CASTEIRGRTRTGELFF
>NA|few|TRBV29-1|TRBJ2-2
TGCAGCGTTGATCACGGGAACACCGGGGAGCTGTTTTTT
CSVDHGNTGELFF
>TRBD1|NA|TRBV4-1|TRBJ2-7
TGCGCCAGCAGCCTCGCTGTGGGACAGGGGACCTTCGAGCAGTACTTC
CASSLAVGQGTFEQYF
>NA|NA|TRBV19|TRBJ2-3
TGTGCCAGTACAGCCACAGCTTTTGTTCCAGATACGCAGTATTTT
CASTATAFVPDTQYF
>TRBD2|NA|TRBV9|TRBJ2-2
TGTGCCAGCAGCGCGGGGGGAATCACCGGGGAGCTGTTTTTT
CASSAGGITGELFF
>TRBD2|NA|TRBV24-1|TRBJ2-1
TGTGCCACCAGTGACTCCGGGACTAGCGGGGGGATAAGCAATGAGCAGTTCTTC
CATSDSGTSGGISNEQFF
>TRBD1|NA|TRBV7-2|TRBJ2-7
TGTGCCAGCAGCTCATATTTATACCGGGACAGAGTTTACGAGCAGTACTTC
CASSSYLYRDRVYEQYF
>NA|NA|TRBV18|TRBJ2-2
TGTGCCAGCTCACCAGTTTTGGCAGGGTCCGGGGAGCTGTTTTTT
CASSPVLAGSGELFF
>NA|NA|TRBV5-5|TRBJ1-2
TGTGCCAGCAGCCCTTGGGGGGACGGCTACACCTTC
CASSPWGDGYTF
>TRBD2|NA|TRBV27|TRBJ2-2
TGTGCCAGCAGTTTTGGTCGACTAGCGGGTAACACCGGGGAGCTGTTTTTT
CASSFGRLAGNTGELFF
>TRBD1|NA|TRBV6-4|TRBJ1-4
TGTGCCAGCAGTGACTCGCCCCGTAGGGGGCGAGAAAAACTGTTTTTT
CASSDSPRRGREKLFF
>NA|NA|TRBV12-5|TRBJ2-4
TGTGCTAGTGGTTTTGGCAATTCCCTGTTAATAAACATTCAGTACTTC
CASGFGNSLLINIQYF
>NA|NA|TRBV25-1|TRBJ2-2
TGTGCCATCCGACGGGATAACACCGGGGAGCTGTTTTTT
CAIRRDNTGELFF
>TRBD1|NA|TRBV7-9|TRBJ2-2
TGTGCCAGCAGCCCCCCGGGACAGTGGGACACCGGGGAGCTGTTTTTT
CASSPPGQWDTGELFF
>TRBD2|once|TRBV7-9|TRBJ2-2
TGTGCCACCCAAGGGGGACTAGCGGGGGGTTCCACCGGGGAGCTGTTTTTT
CATQGGLAGGSTGELFF
>NA|NA|TRBV9|TRBJ1-1
TGTGCCAGCAGCCTACACCAGAACCCGACAGCTATGAACACTGAAGCTTTCTTT
CASSLHQNPTAMNTEAFF
>TRBD1|NA|TRBV5-1|TRBJ2-7
TGCGCCAGCAGCTCCGCAGGACAGGGTCTGACCTACGAGCAGTACTTC
CASSSAGQGLTYEQYF
>NA|NA|TRBV27|TRBJ2-6
TGTGCCAGCAGTTTTACAGGGACTGGGGCCAACGTCCTGACTTTC
CASSFTGTGANVLTF